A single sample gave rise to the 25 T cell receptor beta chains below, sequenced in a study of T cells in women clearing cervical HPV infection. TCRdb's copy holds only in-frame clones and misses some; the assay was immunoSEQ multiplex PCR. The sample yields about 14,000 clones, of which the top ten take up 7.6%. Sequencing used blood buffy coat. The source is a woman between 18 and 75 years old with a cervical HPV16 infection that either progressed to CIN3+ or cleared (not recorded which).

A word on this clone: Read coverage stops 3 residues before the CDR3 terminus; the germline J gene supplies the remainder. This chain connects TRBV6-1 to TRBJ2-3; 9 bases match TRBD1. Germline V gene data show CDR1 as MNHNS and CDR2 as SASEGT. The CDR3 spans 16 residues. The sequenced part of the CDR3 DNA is TGTGCCAGCAGTGGCACCCCGGGACAGGGAGGCGAGACG. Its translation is CASSGTPGQGGET. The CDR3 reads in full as CASSGTPGQGGETQYF.

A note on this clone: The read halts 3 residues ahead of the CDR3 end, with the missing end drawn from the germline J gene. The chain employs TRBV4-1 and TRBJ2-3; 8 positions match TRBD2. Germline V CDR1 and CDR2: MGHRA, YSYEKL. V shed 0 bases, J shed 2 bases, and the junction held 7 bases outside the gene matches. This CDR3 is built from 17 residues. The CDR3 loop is CASSQDLTSGFTDTQYF. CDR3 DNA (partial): TGCGCCAGCAGCCAAGACCTCACTAGCGGATTCACAGATACG.

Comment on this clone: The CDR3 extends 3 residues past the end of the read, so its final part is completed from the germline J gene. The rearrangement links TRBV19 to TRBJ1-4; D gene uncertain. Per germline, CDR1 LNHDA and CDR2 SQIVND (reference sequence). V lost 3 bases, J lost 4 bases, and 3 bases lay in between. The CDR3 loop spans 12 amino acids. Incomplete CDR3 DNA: TGTGCCAGTAGTATTCGTAATGAAAAA. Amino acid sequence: CASSIRNEK. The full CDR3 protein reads CASSIRNEKLFF.

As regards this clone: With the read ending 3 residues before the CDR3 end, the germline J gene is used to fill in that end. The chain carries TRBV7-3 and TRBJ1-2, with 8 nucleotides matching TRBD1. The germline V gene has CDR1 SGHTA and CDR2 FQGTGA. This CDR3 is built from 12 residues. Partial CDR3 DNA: TGTGCCAGCAGCCGGACAGGGATCGGC. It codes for CASSRTGIG. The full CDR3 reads CASSRTGIGYTF.

The sequenced part of the CDR3 DNA is TGCAGTGCTAGGGAATCACGAGCGGGAGGATCGATTCTAGCCAAAAACATT. Translation: CSARESRAGGSILAKNI. In full, the CDR3 is CSARESRAGGSILAKNIQYF. The gene calls are TRBV20-1 and TRBJ2-4; the match to TRBD2 covers 9 bases. The read terminates 3 residues ahead of where the CDR3 ends, so the germline J gene completes it. V shed 3 bases, J shed 0 bases, and the junction held 18 bases outside the gene matches. CDR3 size: 20 residues. Germline assignment: CDR1 DFQATT and CDR2 SNEGSKA (reference sequence).

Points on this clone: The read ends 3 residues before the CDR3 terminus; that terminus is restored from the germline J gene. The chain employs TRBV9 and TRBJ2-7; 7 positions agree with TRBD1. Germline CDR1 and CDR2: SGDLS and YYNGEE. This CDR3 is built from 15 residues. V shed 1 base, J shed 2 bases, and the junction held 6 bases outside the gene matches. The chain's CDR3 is CASSVTGQTAYEQYF. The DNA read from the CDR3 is TGTGCCAGCAGCGTAACGGGACAGACAGCCTACGAG. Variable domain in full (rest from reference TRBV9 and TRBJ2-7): DSGVTQTPKHLITATGQRVTLRCSPRSGDLSVYWYQQSLDQGLQFLIQYYNGEERAKGNILERFSAQQFPDLHSELNLSSLELGDSALYFCASSVTGQTAYEQYFGPGTRLTVT.

CDR3 DNA (partial): TGCAGTGCGACCACAGGAGATACTAACTATGGC. The encoded protein is CSATTGDTNYG. The whole CDR3 sequence is CSATTGDTNYGYTF. The rearrangement joins TRBV20-1 to TRBJ1-2, with TRBD1 as a possible D gene (5 bases). The read comes to an end 3 residues before the CDR3 does, leaving the germline J gene to fill in the end. The ends were cut back, 6 bases at V and 0 bases at J, with 14 bases in the middle. Germline CDR1 reads DFQATT; CDR2 reads SNEGSKA (reference sequence). This CDR3 is 14 amino acids long.

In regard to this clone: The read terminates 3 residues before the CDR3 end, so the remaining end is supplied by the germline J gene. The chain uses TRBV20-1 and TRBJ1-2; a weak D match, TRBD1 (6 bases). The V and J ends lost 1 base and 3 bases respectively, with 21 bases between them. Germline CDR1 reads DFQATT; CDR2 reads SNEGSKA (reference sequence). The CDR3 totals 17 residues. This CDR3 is CSARASDRHPSHYGYTF. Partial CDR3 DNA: TGCAGTGCTAGAGCAAGTGACAGGCACCCATCCCACTATGGC.

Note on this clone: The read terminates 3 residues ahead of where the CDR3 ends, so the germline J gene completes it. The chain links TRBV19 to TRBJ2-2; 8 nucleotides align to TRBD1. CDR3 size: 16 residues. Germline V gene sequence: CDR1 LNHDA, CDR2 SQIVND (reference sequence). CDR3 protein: CATSDRGNSYNSPLFF. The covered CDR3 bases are TGTGCCACCTCCGACAGGGGCAACTCCTATAATTCACCG.

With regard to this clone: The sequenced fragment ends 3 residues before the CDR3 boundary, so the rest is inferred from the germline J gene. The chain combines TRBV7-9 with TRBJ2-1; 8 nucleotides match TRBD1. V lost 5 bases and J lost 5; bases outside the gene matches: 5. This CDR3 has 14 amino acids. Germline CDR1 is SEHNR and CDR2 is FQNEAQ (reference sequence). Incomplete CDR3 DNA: TGTGCCAGCAGCCTGGACAGGGCCGACAATGAG. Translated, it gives CASSLDRADNE. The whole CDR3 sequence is CASSLDRADNEQFF.

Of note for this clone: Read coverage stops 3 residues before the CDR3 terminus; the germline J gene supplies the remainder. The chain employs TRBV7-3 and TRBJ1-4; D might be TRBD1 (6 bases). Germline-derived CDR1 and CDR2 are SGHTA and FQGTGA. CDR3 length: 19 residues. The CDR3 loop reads CASSLNRAGVKSGANVLFF. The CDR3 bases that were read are TGTGCCAGCAGCTTAAACAGGGCAGGGGTGAAATCTGGGGCCAACGTA.

Incomplete CDR3 DNA: TGCAGTGCTAGAGATCGGGGGATAGGCGAAAAA. The encoded protein is CSARDRGIGEK. The full CDR3 protein reads CSARDRGIGEKLFF. The rearrangement joins TRBV20-1 to TRBJ1-4, with TRBD1 as a possible D gene (5 bases). The DNA ends 3 residues before the CDR3 does, and the rest of the CDR3 is filled in from the germline J gene. Germline V gene data show CDR1 as DFQATT and CDR2 as SNEGSKA (reference sequence). V lost 0 bases, J lost 8 bases, and 13 bases lay in between. The CDR3 is 14 residues long.

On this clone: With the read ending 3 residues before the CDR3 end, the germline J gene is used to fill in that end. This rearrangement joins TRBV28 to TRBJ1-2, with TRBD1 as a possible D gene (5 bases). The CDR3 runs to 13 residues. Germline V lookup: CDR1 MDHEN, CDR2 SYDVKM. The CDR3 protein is CASSLGLGLGYTF. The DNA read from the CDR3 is TGTGCCAGCAGTTTAGGTCTGGGGCTGGGC.

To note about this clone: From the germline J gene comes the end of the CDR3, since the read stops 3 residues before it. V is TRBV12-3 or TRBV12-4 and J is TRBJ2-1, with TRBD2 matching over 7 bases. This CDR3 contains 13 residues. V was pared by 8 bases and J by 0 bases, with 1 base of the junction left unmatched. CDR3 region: CASGGGSYNEQFF. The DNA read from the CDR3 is TGTGCCAGCGGCGGGGGCTCCTACAATGAG.

CDR3 DNA, as far as it was read: TGCAGTGCTAGTATAGGGGGTGGGACAGATACG. Encoded protein: CSASIGGGTDT. The full CDR3 protein reads CSASIGGGTDTQYF. The gene calls are TRBV20-1 and TRBJ2-3; TRBD1 is a possible D gene (6 bases). Coverage ceases 3 residues before the CDR3 finishes, and the germline J gene fills in the end. V gave up 3 bases and J gave up 3 bases, with 13 bases separating them. Germline V gene lookup returns CDR1 DFQATT and CDR2 SNEGSKA (reference sequence). CDR3 length equals 14 residues.

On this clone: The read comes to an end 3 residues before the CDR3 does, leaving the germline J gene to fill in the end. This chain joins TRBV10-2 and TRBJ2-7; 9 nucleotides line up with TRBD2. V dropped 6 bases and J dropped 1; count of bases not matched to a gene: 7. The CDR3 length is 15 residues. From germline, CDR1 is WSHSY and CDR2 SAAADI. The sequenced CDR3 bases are TGCGCCAGCAGGGAAAGCGGGAGGCCTTCCTACGAG. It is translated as CASRESGRPSYE. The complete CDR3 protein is CASRESGRPSYEQYF.

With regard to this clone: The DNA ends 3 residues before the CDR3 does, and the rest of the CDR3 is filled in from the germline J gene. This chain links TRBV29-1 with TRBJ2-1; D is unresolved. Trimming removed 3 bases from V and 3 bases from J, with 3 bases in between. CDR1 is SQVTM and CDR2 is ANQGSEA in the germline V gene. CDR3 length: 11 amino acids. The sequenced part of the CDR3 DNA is TGCAGCGTTGACAACTACAATGAG. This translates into CSVDNYNE. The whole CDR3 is CSVDNYNEQFF.

CDR3 region: CASSNQRLAGGPEETQYF. CDR3 DNA (partial): TGTGCCAGCTCCAACCAGAGGCTAGCGGGAGGGCCGGAAGAGACC. The J gene is TRBJ2-5, the V gene TRBV18; 12 bases map to TRBD2. The observed sequence ends 3 residues before the CDR3 terminus, with the missing tail filled in from the germline J gene. This CDR3 spans 18 amino acids. The germline V gene encodes CDR1 KGHSH and CDR2 LQKENI. Trimming took 6 bases from V and 3 from J; bases not matched to a gene: 14.

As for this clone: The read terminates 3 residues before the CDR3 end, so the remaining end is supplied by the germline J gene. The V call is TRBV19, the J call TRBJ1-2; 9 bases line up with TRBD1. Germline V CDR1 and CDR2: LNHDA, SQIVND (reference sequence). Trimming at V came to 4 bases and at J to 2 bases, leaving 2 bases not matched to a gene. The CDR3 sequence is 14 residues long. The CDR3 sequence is CASSTGQGNYGYTF. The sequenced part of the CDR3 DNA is TGTGCCAGTAGTACCGGACAGGGGAACTATGGC.

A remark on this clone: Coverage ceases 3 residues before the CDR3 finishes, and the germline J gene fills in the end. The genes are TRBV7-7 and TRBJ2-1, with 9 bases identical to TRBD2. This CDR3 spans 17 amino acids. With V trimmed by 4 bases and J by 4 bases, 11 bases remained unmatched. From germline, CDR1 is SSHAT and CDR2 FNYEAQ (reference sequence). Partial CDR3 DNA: TGTGCCAGCAGCTCCCGGGGAGCGGGAGGCCAATACAATGAG. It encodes CASSSRGAGGQYNE. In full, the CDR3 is CASSSRGAGGQYNEQFF.

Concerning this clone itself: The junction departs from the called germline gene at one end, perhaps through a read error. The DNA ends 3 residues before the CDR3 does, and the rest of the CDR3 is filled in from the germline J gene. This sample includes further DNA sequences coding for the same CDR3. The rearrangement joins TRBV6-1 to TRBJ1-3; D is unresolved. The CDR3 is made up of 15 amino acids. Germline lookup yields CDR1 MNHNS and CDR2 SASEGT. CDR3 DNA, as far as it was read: TGTGCCAGCAGTGAAGTAACAGCAGGAGGAAACACG. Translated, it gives CASSEVTAGGNT. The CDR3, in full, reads CASSEVTAGGNTIYF.

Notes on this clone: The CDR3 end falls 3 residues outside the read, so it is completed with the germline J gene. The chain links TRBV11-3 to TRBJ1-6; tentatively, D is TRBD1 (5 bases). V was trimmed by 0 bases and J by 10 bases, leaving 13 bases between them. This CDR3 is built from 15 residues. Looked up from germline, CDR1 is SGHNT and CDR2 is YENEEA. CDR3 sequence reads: CASSLEGRGASPLHF. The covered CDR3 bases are TGTGCCAGCAGCTTAGAGGGACGCGGGGCCTCACCC.

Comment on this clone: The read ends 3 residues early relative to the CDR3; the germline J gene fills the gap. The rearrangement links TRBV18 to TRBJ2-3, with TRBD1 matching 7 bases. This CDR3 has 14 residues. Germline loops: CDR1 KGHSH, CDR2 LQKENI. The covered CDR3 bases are TGTGCCAGCTCACCAGGGACAGTCCTAGAGACG. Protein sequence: CASSPGTVLET. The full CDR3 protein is CASSPGTVLETQYF.

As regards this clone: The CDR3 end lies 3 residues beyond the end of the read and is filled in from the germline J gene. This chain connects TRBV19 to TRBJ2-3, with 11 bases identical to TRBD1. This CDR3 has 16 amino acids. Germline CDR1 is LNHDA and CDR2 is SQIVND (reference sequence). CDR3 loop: CASSTGTGGVGQPQYF. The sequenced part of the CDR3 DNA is TGTGCCAGTAGTACAGGGACAGGGGGAGTTGGTCAGCCG.

CDR3 sequence reads: CASSREGVPNQPQHF. CDR3 DNA, as far as it was read: TGTGCCAGTAGTAGGGAAGGGGTCCCCAATCAGCCC. The chain carries TRBV19 and TRBJ1-5; TRBD1 might be the D (5 bases). The CDR3 end falls 3 residues outside the read, so it is completed with the germline J gene. Germline lookup yields CDR1 LNHDA and CDR2 SQIVND (reference sequence). V dropped 4 bases and J dropped 3 bases, with 13 bases sitting between them. The CDR3 length is 15 residues.